This T cell receptor (beta chain) is drawn from a study of radiation and T cells in renal cell carcinoma. Whole-study findings and limits: In blood, top tumor clones expanded by 2 weeks, shrinking by 4.

The repertoire was sequenced with immunoSEQ multiplex PCR; TCRdb's copy has only in-frame clones and lacks some. The table includes roughly 150,000 clones, around 90% detected once. The CDR3 has 16 residues. CDR1 and CDR2 (germline): SGHAT, FQNNGV. J was trimmed by 2 bases and V by 5 bases; bases with no gene match: 8. To note about this clone: Antigen specificity is unknown.

The sample's time point: blood 2 weeks post-SBRT. The sample's treatment: 15 Gy SBRT to primary tumor, nephrectomy 4 weeks later. This renal cell carcinoma was of the clear cell type. The source was blood, collected from a patient whose treatment included radiotherapy and nephrectomy. The chain carries TRBV11-2 and TRBJ2-1; the match to TRBD1 covers 8 bases. This TCR came from a woman between 45 and 60 years old with renal cell carcinoma. Written as DNA, the CDR3 is TGTGCCAGCAGCACCTGGACAGGGTGGCCCTACAATGAGCAGTTCTTC. Its protein is CASSTWTGWPYNEQFF. Using reference TRBV11-2 and TRBJ2-1 for the parts outside the CDR3, the full variable domain is EAGVAQSPRYKIIEKRQSVAFWCNPISGHATLYWYQQILGQGPKLLIQFQNNGVVDDSQLPKDRFSAERLKGVDSTLKIQPAKLEDSAVYLCASSTWTGWPYNEQFFGPGTRLTVL.